Listed below are T cell receptor beta chains from one sample, sequenced in a study of shared clonotypes between healthy human individuals. The protocol was immunoSEQ multiplex PCR, while the TCRdb copy is restricted to in-frame clones and leaves out a portion. The repertoire holds millions of clones, with 85% to 95% as singletons. The sequenced sample was naive CD4+ T cells from PBMCs. The receptors derive from a man between 18 and 35 years old in good health. Some clones in this sample may be carry-over from other donors' samples. The CDR3 runs from the conserved cysteine through the conserved F or W. The D gene is left open where the match is weak. Rows give clone size only sometimes, using once, few, many, or a class for an expanded clone.

j_call,d_call,clone_size,v_call,cdr3_nt,cdr3_aa
TRBJ2-2,.,once,TRBV27,TGTGCCAGCAGTCCTCGGGCCCTCCCGACGAACACCGGGGAGCTGTTTTTT,CASSPRALPTNTGELFF
TRBJ2-5,TRBD2,.,TRBV29-1,TGCAGCGCCTCCAGGACTAGCGGGAGATTTGAGACCCAGTACTTC,CSASRTSGRFETQYF
TRBJ2-1,TRBD2,.,TRBV7-2,TGTGCCAGCAGCCACCATAGCGGGAGAACCAATGAGCAGTTCTTC,CASSHHSGRTNEQFF
TRBJ2-2,.,.,TRBV5-1,TGCGCCAGCAGCTTTGACGGGACGAACACCGGGGAGCTGTTTTTT,CASSFDGTNTGELFF
TRBJ1-5,.,.,TRBV29-1,TGCAGCGTTGAAGATCGGGAACCGGGAATTAATAGCAATCAGCCCCAGCATTTT,CSVEDREPGINSNQPQHF
TRBJ2-3,TRBD2,.,TRBV9,TGTGCCAGCAGCGTCAGCGGGAGAAGCACAGATACGCAGTATTTT,CASSVSGRSTDTQYF
TRBJ2-1,TRBD2,.,TRBV28,TGTGCCGGCTCGGAACTAGCGGGAGGATCGTACAATGAGCAGTTCTTC,CAGSELAGGSYNEQFF
TRBJ2-7,.,.,TRBV4-2,TGTGCCAGTTCAACACAGACCTACGAGCAGTACTTC,CASSTQTYEQYF
TRBJ1-1,TRBD1,once,TRBV7-6,TGTGCCAGCAGCTTACATGAAAGGGACAGGGGGCGCGTGGATAAGGGCACTGAAGCTTTCTTT,CASSLHERDRGRVDKGTEAFF
TRBJ2-5,TRBD1,.,TRBV20-1,TGCAGTCCCGGACAGGGAAAGACCCAGTACTTC,CSPGQGKTQYF
TRBJ2-1,.,.,TRBV5-1,TGCGCCAGCAGCTTGGGGGACCCCCCATATGAGCAGTTCTTC,CASSLGDPPYEQFF
TRBJ2-7,.,.,TRBV10-3,TGTGCCATCAGTGAGTACGGGGACGGGGACGAGCAGTACTTC,CAISEYGDGDEQYF
TRBJ2-1,TRBD2,.,TRBV11-2,TGTGCCAGCAGTGTTGGACTAGCGGTTTACAATGAGCAGTTCTTC,CASSVGLAVYNEQFF
TRBJ2-1,TRBD1,.,TRBV9,TGTGCCAGCAGCCTAAACCGGGACAGGGGTAAAAGGTCCTACAATGAGCAGTTCTTC,CASSLNRDRGKRSYNEQFF
TRBJ1-1,.,once,TRBV19,TGTGCCAGTACCCAGGGTGGAGCTGAAGCTTTCTTT,CASTQGGAEAFF
TRBJ2-1,.,.,TRBV7-7,TGTGCCAGCAGCTTATCCTCCACCTACAATGAGCAGTTCTTC,CASSLSSTYNEQFF
TRBJ2-7,TRBD1,once,TRBV28,TGTGCCAGCGCACAGGGGGCGCTTCCCGAGCAGTACTTC,CASAQGALPEQYF
TRBJ1-5,.,.,TRBV19,TGTGCCAGTAGTATTGAGCGGTATAGCAATCAGCCCCAGCATTTT,CASSIERYSNQPQHF
TRBJ1-5,TRBD1,few,TRBV30,TGTGCCTGGAATTCAGGGGGCTCTCAGCCCCAGCATTTT,CAWNSGGSQPQHF
TRBJ2-7,.,.,TRBV6-6,TGTGCCACGCGGGCCTACGAGCAGTACTTC,CATRAYEQYF
TRBJ2-5,.,.,TRBV18,TGTGCCAGCTCACCAATAGCGGCCCAAGAGACCCAGTACTTC,CASSPIAAQETQYF
TRBJ2-3,.,.,TRBV7-3,TGTGCCAGCAGCTTAACGGGAGCAACAGGGCCGCGCACAGATACGCAGTATTTT,CASSLTGATGPRTDTQYF
TRBJ1-2,.,.,TRBV5-4,TGTGCCAGCAGTCAAGACAGGAACTATGGCTACACCTTC,CASSQDRNYGYTF
TRBJ2-1,.,once,TRBV5-1,TGCGCCAGCACCGACCTCTCCGACAATGAGCAGTTCTTC,CASTDLSDNEQFF
TRBJ2-3,TRBD2,.,TRBV4-1,TGCGCCAGCAGCGGACTAGCAGGTTCAGATACGCAGTATTTT,CASSGLAGSDTQYF
TRBJ2-3,TRBD2,.,TRBV9,TGTGCCAGCAGCACCCAAATAGCGGGTTTAGATACGCAGTATTTT,CASSTQIAGLDTQYF
TRBJ2-3,.,once,TRBV6-4,TGTGCCAGCAGTGACTCGTTGACAGATACGCAGTATTTT,CASSDSLTDTQYF
TRBJ1-1,TRBD1,.,TRBV9,TGTGCCAGCAGCGCGCGGACAGGGGGTACTGAAGCTTTCTTT,CASSARTGGTEAFF
TRBJ1-5,.,.,TRBV4-2,TGTGCCAGCAGCCGTTACAGGGAAGGAGAGCCCCAGCATTTT,CASSRYREGEPQHF
TRBJ2-2,TRBD2,.,TRBV7-8,TGTGCCAGCAGCTCTACACTAGCGCCGAACACCGGGGAGCTGTTTTTT,CASSSTLAPNTGELFF
TRBJ1-1,.,.,TRBV5-5,TGTGCCAGCAGCTTGCTGCGGAGTTCCATGAACACTGAAGCTTTCTTT,CASSLLRSSMNTEAFF